This TCR beta chain comes out of a study of OX40 agonist ivuxolimab in advanced cancers. At the level of the study: Aged roughly 23 to 79 with a mean of approximately 57 years, they were 82.7% male. Partial response was recorded in three patients: one hepatocellular carcinoma and two cutaneous melanoma cases.

Sequencing was performed with immunoSEQ multiplex PCR; in TCRdb, only in-frame clones are kept and a portion is missing. The sample shows some 27,000 clones, 90% of them seen only once. Study-level findings and limits: With doses of 0.1 to 3.0 mg/kg, CD4+ and CD8+ blood T cells had undergone clonal expansion by week 6.

V lost 2 bases and J lost 6, with 8 bases in between. This CDR3 has 13 residues. CDR1 and CDR2 from the germline V gene are MNHNY and SVGAGI (reference sequence). Points on this clone: What it binds is not known.

This TCR was recovered from an adult with an advanced solid tumor such as melanoma, head and neck, liver or kidney cancer. This rearrangement joins TRBV6-6 to TRBJ1-5; D remains unclear. The specimen comprised CD4+ or CD8+ T cells sorted from blood, sampled in a trial of the OX40 agonist ivuxolimab. CDR3 bases: TGTGCCAGCAGTTACGTAGGATCTCAGCCCCAGCATTTT. Amino acids: CASSYVGSQPQHF.